This TCR beta chain emerged from a study of tumor-infiltrating lymphocytes in primary liver carcinoma. Total RNA (roughly 530 ng) served as template for TCR beta cDNA synthesis primed by a constant-region primer. Each TCR beta library was derived from three nested multiplex PCR rounds that employed slightly modified ARM-PCR. A C-beta reverse primer and TRBV1-TRBV30 forward primers served in each of the first two PCR rounds, at about 10 cycles apiece. One entry per CDR3 protein results from TCRdb running MiXCR on the multiplex PCR reads. The sample records 150,000 to 200,000 distinct CDR3 sequences, 85% being singletons. CDR1 is WSHSY and CDR2 is SAAADI in the germline V gene. Trimming took off 6 bases at V and 0 bases at J, with 12 bases between the two ends. CDR3 length: 15 amino acids. Co-extraction of both nucleic acids (RNA and DNA) used roughly 20-34 mg of unsorted bulk tissue.

The TCR was taken from a man in his forties or fifties with primary liver carcinoma and hepatitis B virus infection. The V and J genes are TRBV10-2 and TRBJ2-4; D call uncertain. Specimen: tumor tissue from primary liver carcinoma. The CDR3 DNA follows: TGCGCCAGCAGACCACAGCAGCTAGCCAAAAACATTCAGTACTTC. Its protein product is CASRPQQLAKNIQYF.